A selection of T cell receptor beta chains follows, all from one sample in a study of CD8+CD57+ T cells in acquired aplastic anemia. Each CDR3 protein is one row after TCRdb ran MiXCR on the reads. The sample contains fewer than 300,000 distinct CDR3 sequences, roughly 82% of which appear only once. Sequenced material: sorted CD4+, CD8+, or CD8+CD57+ T cells (not recorded which) from PBMCs. The receptors come from a human donor with aplastic anemia. Each CDR3 is given with its conserved first and last residue. D genes are given only for firm matches. The size entry is marked missing in some rows and otherwise reads once, few, many or a size class.

J | D | length | size | V | DNA | CDR3
TRBJ2-1 | NA | 13 | NA | TRBV7-8 | TGTGCCAGCAGCTTAGCGGGGGTTCCCGATACGCTGTTC | CASSLAGVPDTLF
TRBJ2-5 | NA | 14 | NA | TRBV19 | TGTGCCAGCAGCAGGGGGAGGGAGCTAGGTGCCCAGTACTTC | CASSRGRELGAQYF
TRBJ2-3 | NA | 14 | NA | TRBV2 | TGTGTCAGCAGTTACGTGCAAGGCACAGATACGCAGTATTTT | CVSSYVQGTDTQYF
TRBJ2-7 | TRBD2 | 14 | NA | TRBV10-2 | TGCGCCAGCAGACTTAGCGGGGACGCCTACGAGCAGTACTTC | CASRLSGDAYEQYF
TRBJ1-6 | NA | 15 | NA | TRBV19 | TGTGCCAGTAGTATAGACGGGGGTAGTGGTTCACCCCTCCACTTT | CASSIDGGSGSPLHF
TRBJ2-1 | NA | 16 | NA | TRBV5-5 | TGTGCCAGCAGCTTGGGGGGCTACAGCTCCTACAATGAGCAGTTCTTC | CASSLGGYSSYNEQFF
TRBJ1-2 | NA | 15 | NA | TRBV7-3 | TGTGCCAGCAGCTTGACTAGCGGGAGCGGATATAGGCACACCTTC | CASSLTSGSGYRHTF
TRBJ2-5 | NA | 14 | NA | TRBV7-8 | TGTGCCAGCAGCTTAGCTAGACAGCCCGATACCCAGTATTTC | CASSLARQPDTQYF
TRBJ2-7 | TRBD2 | 15 | NA | TRBV7-2 | TGTGCCAGCAGCTTAGGTAGCGGGGGGGCCCGGGAGCAGTACTTC | CASSLGSGGAREQYF
TRBJ2-1 | NA | 17 | NA | TRBV7-9 | TGTGCCAGCAGCTTACCCGGAAGGGGGGGGGCCTACAATGAGCAGTTCTTC | CASSLPGRGGAYNEQFF
TRBJ1-1 | NA | 13 | NA | TRBV2 | TGTGCCAGCAGTGTCAGGGTCGGAACTGAAGCTTTCTTT | CASSVRVGTEAFF
TRBJ1-2 | NA | 13 | NA | TRBV19 | TGTGCCAGTAGTATACGCGGGGCGCCTGGCTACACCTTC | CASSIRGAPGYTF
TRBJ1-6 | TRBD1 | 14 | once | TRBV7-2 | TGTGCCAGCAGCTTGAGAGGGGGCGATGCACCCCGCTACTTT | CASSLRGGDAPRYF
TRBJ2-3 | TRBD2 | 14 | NA | TRBV19 | TGTGCCAGTAGTATAGCTAGCGGTGCCTACACTCAGCAGTTT | CASSIASGAYTQQF
TRBJ2-3 | NA | 13 | once | TRBV2 | TGTGCCGTCGGGGGAGAGAGCACAGATACGCAGTATTTT | CAVGGESTDTQYF
TRBJ2-7 | NA | 14 | once | TRBV10-1 | TGCGCCAGCAGTGAGATTCTAGCCCCCTACGAGCAGTACTTC | CASSEILAPYEQYF
TRBJ2-5 | TRBD1 | 15 | once | TRBV2 | TGTGCCAGCAGCGATGGACAGGGGTCTCAACAGAACCATTACTTC | CASSDGQGSQQNHYF
TRBJ2-5 | TRBD2 | 17 | NA | TRBV12-5 | TGTGCTAGTGGTCTTCCTATGACTAGCGGGAGGGATGAGACCCAGTACTTC | CASGLPMTSGRDETQYF
TRBJ2-3 | TRBD1 | 15 | many | TRBV7-6 | TGTGCCAGCAGCTTAGCCGGACAGGGAACAGATACGCAGTATTTT | CASSLAGQGTDTQYF
TRBJ2-3 | TRBD1 | 15 | NA | TRBV13 | TGTGCCAGCAGCTTTACAGGGGGCAACACAGATACGCAGTATTTT | CASSFTGGNTDTQYF
TRBJ2-2 | NA | 15 | NA | TRBV9 | TGTGCCAGCAGCTTAGGCGTGTCAAGATACGGGGAGCTGTTTTTT | CASSLGVSRYGELFF
TRBJ1-5 | NA | 13 | NA | TRBV12-3/TRBV12-4 | TGTGCCAGCAGTTGTACAGGGACTCAGCCCCAGCATTTT | CASSCTGTQPQHF
TRBJ2-7 | TRBD2 | 14 | NA | TRBV7-9 | TGTGCCAGCAGCTTTCGAAGCCGCGGGGGGGGCCAGTACTTC | CASSFRSRGGGQYF
TRBJ2-5 | NA | 14 | NA | TRBV5-5 | TGTGCCTGCGGCTTTACTGGCGACCAAGAGACCCAGTACTTC | CACGFTGDQETQYF
TRBJ2-6 | NA | 16 | once | TRBV7-8 | TGTGCCAGCAGCTTAGCATCTCGCGGGGGCACTGAAGCTCTGACTTTC | CASSLASRGGTEALTF
TRBJ2-3 | TRBD2 | 13 | NA | TRBV7-8 | TGTGCCAGCGGCTTAGCGGGAGGTCCCGATAAGTATTTT | CASGLAGGPDKYF
TRBJ2-7 | TRBD1 | 14 | once | TRBV5-5 | TGTGCCAGCAGCTTGGACAGGGGTACCCCCGAGCAGTACTTC | CASSLDRGTPEQYF
TRBJ1-1 | NA | 15 | NA | TRBV7-3 | TGTGCCAGCAGTTCTGACCGGACATGGGACACTACAGCGTTCTTT | CASSSDRTWDTTAFF
TRBJ2-2 | TRBD2 | 14 | NA | TRBV19 | TGTGCCAGTGAGGAGCGGGGGGGCACCGGGGAGCTGTTTTTT | CASEERGGTGELFF
TRBJ2-4 | NA | 17 | once | TRBV7-3 | TGTGCCAGCAGCTTAGTGGGGACGACCTACGCAAAATTCATTCAGTACTTC | CASSLVGTTYAKFIQYF
TRBJ2-1 | NA | 17 | NA | TRBV11-3 | TGTGCCAGCAGCTTAGATCAAACAGTAGCGGACTACAATGAGCAGTTCTTC | CASSLDQTVADYNEQFF
TRBJ1-5 | NA | 15 | NA | TRBV19 | TGTGCCAGTAGTATAGCTAGCGGGGCCTATCAGGCGCAGTTCTTT | CASSIASGAYQAQFF
TRBJ2-7 | NA | 14 | NA | TRBV9 | TGTGCCAGCAGTTACTCGCGGGGAAGCAACGAGCAATACTTC | CASSYSRGSNEQYF
TRBJ2-3 | NA | 14 | NA | TRBV7-8 | TGTGCCAGCAGCTTGGGGCGGGGTCCCGATACCAAGTATTTT | CASSLGRGPDTKYF
TRBJ1-5 | NA | 17 | NA | TRBV20-1 | TGCAGTGCTAGAGATCTAAACAGGACGTATAGCAATCAGCCCCAGCATTTT | CSARDLNRTYSNQPQHF
TRBJ1-4 | NA | 17 | NA | TRBV2 | TGTGCCATCAGAGGGTCTTCCGTCGAACAAAATAATGAAGCTCTCTTTTTT | CAIRGSSVEQNNEALFF
TRBJ2-3 | NA | 14 | NA | TRBV13 | TGTGCCAGCAGCTTAGCGCGAGCGCGCGACAATGAGCATTTT | CASSLARARDNEHF
TRBJ2-3 | NA | 14 | NA | TRBV5-1 | TGCGCCAGCAGCTTAAATAGCAATCCGCATACGCAGTATTTT | CASSLNSNPHTQYF
TRBJ2-1 | NA | 16 | NA | TRBV7-2 | TGTGCCAGCAGCTGGACCGGGAGCAGCAACTACAATGAGCAGTTCTTC | CASSWTGSSNYNEQFF
TRBJ2-1 | TRBD1 | 13 | NA | TRBV7-9 | TGTGCCAGCGGGGGACAGGGTGGCAATGAGCAGTTCTTC | CASGGQGGNEQFF
TRBJ1-1 | NA | 11 | NA | TRBV15 | TGTGCCACCAGCAGAGGGGGCCTGGCTTTCTTT | CATSRGGLAFF
TRBJ2-3 | TRBD2 | 14 | NA | TRBV7-3 | TGTGCCAGCAGCTTAGCGGGAGGCTACAACGGGGAGCTTTTT | CASSLAGGYNGELF
TRBJ2-3 | NA | 13 | NA | TRBV2 | TGTGCCAACGGGGCGGGGGCATCCTATAAGCAGTATTTT | CANGAGASYKQYF
TRBJ1-6 | NA | 14 | NA | TRBV12-3/TRBV12-4 | TGTGCCAGCAGTTTTCATCAGGCCGGGGCACCCCTCCACTTT | CASSFHQAGAPLHF
TRBJ1-1 | NA | 15 | NA | TRBV5-4 | TGTGCCAGCAGCTTTACTAGCGGGGCCGGGACTGAAGCTTTCTTT | CASSFTSGAGTEAFF
TRBJ2-7 | TRBD2 | 14 | NA | TRBV15 | TGTGCCACCAGCACCCAGCGGGGAGGGTACGAGCAGTACTTC | CATSTQRGGYEQYF
TRBJ2-3 | NA | 14 | many | TRBV7-8 | TGTGCCACCAGCTTAGGCGGAGGTCCCGATACGCAGTATTTT | CATSLGGGPDTQYF
TRBJ1-5 | NA | 14 | once | TRBV7-3 | TGTGCCAGCTCAAAAGCGGCTAACGATCAGGAACACCATTTT | CASSKAANDQEHHF
TRBJ1-2 | NA | 12 | NA | TRBV5-1 | TGCGCCAGCAGCTTGGGAGAATATAGCTACACCTTC | CASSLGEYSYTF
TRBJ1-2 | NA | 15 | once | TRBV11-2 | TGTGCCAGCAGCGCACCGGGTGCCGCCGACTATGGCTACACCTTC | CASSAPGAADYGYTF
TRBJ2-3 | NA | 15 | NA | TRBV19 | TGTGCCAGTAGCGCCGGTACTGGCGCCTACGATACGCAGTATTTT | CASSAGTGAYDTQYF